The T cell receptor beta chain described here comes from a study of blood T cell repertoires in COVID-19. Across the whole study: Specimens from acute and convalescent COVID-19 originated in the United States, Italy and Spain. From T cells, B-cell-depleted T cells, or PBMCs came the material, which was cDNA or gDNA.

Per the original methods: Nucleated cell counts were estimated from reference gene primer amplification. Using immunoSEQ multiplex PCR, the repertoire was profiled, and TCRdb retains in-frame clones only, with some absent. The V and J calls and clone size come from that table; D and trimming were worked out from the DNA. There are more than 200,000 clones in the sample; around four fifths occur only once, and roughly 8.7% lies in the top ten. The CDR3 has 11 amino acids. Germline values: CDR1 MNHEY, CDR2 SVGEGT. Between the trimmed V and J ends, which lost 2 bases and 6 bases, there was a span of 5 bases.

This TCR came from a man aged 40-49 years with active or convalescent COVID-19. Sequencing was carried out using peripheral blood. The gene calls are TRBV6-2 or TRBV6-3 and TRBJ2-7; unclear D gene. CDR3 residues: CASSYGGEQYF. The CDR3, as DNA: TGTGCCAGCAGTTACGGCGGCGAGCAGTACTTC.